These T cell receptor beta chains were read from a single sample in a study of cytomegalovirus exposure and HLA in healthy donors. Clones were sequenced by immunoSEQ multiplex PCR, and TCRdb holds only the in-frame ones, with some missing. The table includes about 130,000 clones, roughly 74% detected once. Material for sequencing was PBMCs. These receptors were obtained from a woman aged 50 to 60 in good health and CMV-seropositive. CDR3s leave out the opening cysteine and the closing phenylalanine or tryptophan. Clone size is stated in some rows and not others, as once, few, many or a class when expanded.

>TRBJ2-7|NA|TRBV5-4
ASSPGTGGYEQY
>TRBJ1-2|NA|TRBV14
ASRRPGQGAYGYT
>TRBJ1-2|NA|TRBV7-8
ASSRQGYYGYT
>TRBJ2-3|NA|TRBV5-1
ASRSGGLGKQTDTQY
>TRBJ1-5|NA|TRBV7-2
ASSFLPRNQPQH
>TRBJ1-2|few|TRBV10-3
AISESGREENGYT
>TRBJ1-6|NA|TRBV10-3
AISPGQGSSPLH
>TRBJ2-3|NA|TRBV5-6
ASSLFGGGAATDTQY
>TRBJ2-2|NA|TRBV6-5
ASRSNTGELF
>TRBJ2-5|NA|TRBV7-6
ASSLVEVAGTQY
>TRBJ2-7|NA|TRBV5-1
ASSLDRESTYEQY
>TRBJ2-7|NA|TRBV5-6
ASSLYRGNSYEQY
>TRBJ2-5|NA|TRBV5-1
ASSLSGLAGQETQY
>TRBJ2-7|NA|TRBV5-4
ASSRGPRGDLYEQY
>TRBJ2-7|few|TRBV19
ASSSSGTSGSYEQY
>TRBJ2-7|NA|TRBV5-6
ASSLVVDRGLYEQY
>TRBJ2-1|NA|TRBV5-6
ASSLVVAGGFTEQF
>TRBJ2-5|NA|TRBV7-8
ASSLELQETQY
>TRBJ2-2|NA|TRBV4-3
ASSQGGVVGELF
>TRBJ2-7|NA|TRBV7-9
SSSLTTGVQY
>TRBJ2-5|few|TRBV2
ASRDRGETQY
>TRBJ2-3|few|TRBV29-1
SVDSPGGDTQY
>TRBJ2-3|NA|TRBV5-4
ASSLEAGLPGRTDTQY
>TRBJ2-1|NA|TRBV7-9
ASSILAGGGNEQF
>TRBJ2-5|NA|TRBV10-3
AISAETGRETQY
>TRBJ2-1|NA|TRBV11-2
ASSFGSFYEQF